A selection of T cell receptor beta chains follows, all from one sample in a study of T cell responses to AZD1222 COVID-19 vaccine. The repertoire was sequenced with immunoSEQ multiplex PCR; TCRdb's copy has only in-frame clones and lacks some. The sample includes roughly 120,000 clones, 85% to 90% of them seen just once. This specimen was peripheral blood, taken on day 0 of AZD1222 vaccination. Receptors were obtained from an adult in good health. Each CDR3 is given with its conserved first and last residue. D genes are given only for firm matches. Clone size is shown for a subset of rows, as once, few, many or a class of expanded clone.

d_gene: NA; j_gene: TRBJ2-4; len: 17; v_gene: TRBV7-2; abundance: NA; CDR3aa: CASTPGGTGARGNIQYF; CDR3nt: TGTGCCAGCACCCCGGGGGGCACGGGGGCAAGAGGGAACATTCAGTACTTC
d_gene: NA; j_gene: TRBJ1-1; len: 12; v_gene: TRBV30; abundance: NA; CDR3aa: CAWSVGETEAFF; CDR3nt: TGTGCCTGGAGTGTAGGAGAGACTGAAGCTTTCTTT
d_gene: TRBD2; j_gene: TRBJ2-5; len: 14; v_gene: TRBV19; abundance: NA; CDR3aa: CASSINSGEETQYF; CDR3nt: TGTGCCAGTAGTATAAATAGCGGGGAAGAGACCCAGTACTTC
d_gene: TRBD1; j_gene: TRBJ1-4; len: 16; v_gene: TRBV5-1; abundance: NA; CDR3aa: CASSWTGIGSEEKLFF; CDR3nt: TGCGCCAGCAGCTGGACAGGGATCGGTTCGGAGGAAAAACTGTTTTTT
d_gene: NA; j_gene: TRBJ1-1; len: 13; v_gene: TRBV5-5; abundance: NA; CDR3aa: CASSFLRVTEAFF; CDR3nt: TGTGCCAGCAGCTTTTTGCGCGTCACTGAAGCTTTCTTT
d_gene: NA; j_gene: TRBJ1-1; len: 12; v_gene: TRBV28; abundance: NA; CDR3aa: CASSFGGTEAFF; CDR3nt: TGTGCCAGCAGTTTTGGGGGGACTGAAGCTTTCTTT
d_gene: NA; j_gene: TRBJ1-6; len: 15; v_gene: TRBV3-1/TRBV3-2; abundance: NA; CDR3aa: CASRAVGGEHSPLHF; CDR3nt: TGTGCCAGCAGGGCGGTTGGGGGGGAGCATTCACCCCTCCACTTT
d_gene: NA; j_gene: TRBJ2-7; len: 13; v_gene: TRBV30; abundance: once; CDR3aa: CAWSEDSSYEQYF; CDR3nt: TGTGCCTGGAGTGAGGACAGTTCCTACGAGCAGTACTTC
d_gene: TRBD2; j_gene: TRBJ2-3; len: 15; v_gene: TRBV6-5; abundance: NA; CDR3aa: CASSPGAGGTDTQYF; CDR3nt: TGTGCCAGCAGTCCTGGGGCGGGGGGCACAGATACGCAGTATTTT
d_gene: NA; j_gene: TRBJ1-5; len: 16; v_gene: TRBV5-6; abundance: NA; CDR3aa: CASSLWAGLVGQPQHF; CDR3nt: TGTGCCAGCAGCCTTTGGGCGGGCCTCGTTGGTCAGCCCCAGCATTTT
d_gene: NA; j_gene: TRBJ2-7; len: 15; v_gene: TRBV7-6; abundance: NA; CDR3aa: CASSSFSGTFLEQYF; CDR3nt: TGTGCCAGCAGCTCATTCTCCGGGACTTTCCTCGAGCAGTACTTC
d_gene: NA; j_gene: TRBJ1-3; len: 15; v_gene: TRBV7-8; abundance: NA; CDR3aa: CASTPGPSSENTIYF; CDR3nt: TGTGCCAGCACCCCCGGACCAAGCTCCGAAAACACCATATATTTT
d_gene: NA; j_gene: TRBJ1-1; len: 16; v_gene: TRBV27; abundance: NA; CDR3aa: CASSSTPQVGNTEAFF; CDR3nt: TGTGCCAGCAGTTCGACCCCACAAGTAGGAAACACTGAAGCTTTCTTT
d_gene: TRBD1; j_gene: TRBJ1-2; len: 13; v_gene: TRBV3-1/TRBV3-2; abundance: once; CDR3aa: CASSPGTGDGYTF; CDR3nt: TGTGCCAGCAGCCCCGGGACAGGGGATGGCTACACCTTC
d_gene: NA; j_gene: TRBJ2-3; len: 17; v_gene: TRBV6-2/TRBV6-3; abundance: NA; CDR3aa: CASSYSFGASIGDTQYF; CDR3nt: TGTGCCAGCAGTTACTCATTCGGGGCTAGCATTGGAGATACGCAGTATTTT
d_gene: TRBD2; j_gene: TRBJ2-7; len: 15; v_gene: TRBV5-1; abundance: NA; CDR3aa: CASSLAGGSTYEQYF; CDR3nt: TGCGCCAGCAGCTTGGCGGGAGGGTCCACCTACGAGCAGTACTTC
d_gene: NA; j_gene: TRBJ1-1; len: 13; v_gene: TRBV10-3; abundance: few; CDR3aa: CAISGVGNTEAFF; CDR3nt: TGTGCCATCAGTGGGGTGGGGAACACTGAAGCTTTCTTT
d_gene: NA; j_gene: TRBJ2-5; len: 16; v_gene: TRBV27; abundance: NA; CDR3aa: CASSFRGQGGQETQYF; CDR3nt: TGTGCCAGCAGTTTTCGCGGGCAGGGGGGTCAAGAGACCCAGTACTTC
d_gene: TRBD1; j_gene: TRBJ1-5; len: 15; v_gene: TRBV19; abundance: NA; CDR3aa: CASSLDRGRLKPQHF; CDR3nt: TGTGCCAGTAGTCTGGACAGGGGGCGTCTTAAGCCCCAGCATTTT
d_gene: NA; j_gene: TRBJ2-2; len: 15; v_gene: TRBV11-1; abundance: NA; CDR3aa: CASSLGGAGPEELFF; CDR3nt: TGTGCCAGCAGCTTAGGGGGTGCGGGTCCGGAGGAGCTGTTTTTT
d_gene: NA; j_gene: TRBJ1-2; len: 14; v_gene: TRBV7-8; abundance: NA; CDR3aa: CASSSHQGNYGYTF; CDR3nt: TGTGCCAGCAGCTCCCATCAGGGCAACTATGGCTACACCTTC
d_gene: NA; j_gene: TRBJ1-2; len: 13; v_gene: TRBV28; abundance: once; CDR3aa: CASTIGTGYGYTF; CDR3nt: TGTGCCAGCACCATCGGGACGGGCTATGGCTACACCTTC
d_gene: TRBD2; j_gene: TRBJ2-7; len: 15; v_gene: TRBV5-1; abundance: NA; CDR3aa: CASSLELAGSYEQYF; CDR3nt: TGCGCCAGCAGCTTGGAACTAGCGGGTTCCTACGAGCAGTACTTC
d_gene: NA; j_gene: TRBJ2-3; len: 14; v_gene: TRBV28; abundance: NA; CDR3aa: CASSPADIPNTQYF; CDR3nt: TGTGCCAGCAGTCCGGCGGACATTCCCAATACGCAGTATTTT
d_gene: TRBD1; j_gene: TRBJ1-4; len: 14; v_gene: TRBV3-1/TRBV3-2; abundance: NA; CDR3aa: CASSRQGTGEKLFF; CDR3nt: TGTGCCAGCAGCCGACAGGGTACGGGTGAAAAACTGTTTTTT
d_gene: NA; j_gene: TRBJ2-5; len: 13; v_gene: TRBV5-1; abundance: NA; CDR3aa: CASKQALQETQYF; CDR3nt: TGCGCCAGCAAACAGGCCTTACAAGAGACCCAGTACTTC
d_gene: NA; j_gene: TRBJ2-6; len: 18; v_gene: TRBV14; abundance: NA; CDR3aa: CASSQDSPLSLGANVLTF; CDR3nt: TGTGCCAGCAGCCAGGACAGCCCCCTGTCTCTGGGGGCCAACGTCCTGACTTTC
d_gene: TRBD1; j_gene: TRBJ2-4; len: 13; v_gene: TRBV5-4; abundance: NA; CDR3aa: CASSTTGSNIQYF; CDR3nt: TGTGCCAGCAGCACGACAGGGTCGAACATTCAGTACTTC
d_gene: TRBD1; j_gene: TRBJ2-5; len: 17; v_gene: TRBV2; abundance: NA; CDR3aa: CASSESAGGLGWETQYF; CDR3nt: TGTGCCAGCAGTGAGTCCGCAGGGGGTCTAGGTTGGGAGACCCAGTACTTC
d_gene: NA; j_gene: TRBJ2-1; len: 17; v_gene: TRBV7-6; abundance: NA; CDR3aa: CASSLVSASSSYNEQFF; CDR3nt: TGTGCCAGCAGCTTAGTAAGCGCGTCGAGCTCCTACAATGAGCAGTTCTTC
d_gene: TRBD2; j_gene: TRBJ2-5; len: 17; v_gene: TRBV9; abundance: NA; CDR3aa: CASSVGASGTGGETQYF; CDR3nt: TGTGCCAGCAGCGTAGGTGCTAGCGGTACCGGGGGAGAGACCCAGTACTTC
d_gene: NA; j_gene: TRBJ1-1; len: 16; v_gene: TRBV7-8; abundance: NA; CDR3aa: CASSPSGAGLNTEAFF; CDR3nt: TGTGCCAGCAGCCCGTCCGGTGCAGGGCTGAACACTGAAGCTTTCTTT
d_gene: NA; j_gene: TRBJ1-5; len: 14; v_gene: TRBV5-1; abundance: NA; CDR3aa: CASSVGVSNQPQHF; CDR3nt: TGCGCCAGCAGCGTAGGGGTTAGCAATCAGCCCCAGCATTTT
d_gene: TRBD1; j_gene: TRBJ1-1; len: 14; v_gene: TRBV13; abundance: NA; CDR3aa: CASSRRTGNTEAFF; CDR3nt: TGTGCCAGCAGCCGTCGGACAGGCAACACTGAAGCTTTCTTT
d_gene: NA; j_gene: TRBJ2-3; len: 14; v_gene: TRBV5-1; abundance: NA; CDR3aa: CASSSRPTIDTQYF; CDR3nt: TGCGCCAGCAGCTCCAGACCCACGATAGATACGCAGTATTTT
d_gene: NA; j_gene: TRBJ2-5; len: 14; v_gene: TRBV7-7; abundance: NA; CDR3aa: CASSLGAGEETQYF; CDR3nt: TGTGCCAGCAGCTTAGGTGCCGGCGAAGAGACCCAGTACTTC
d_gene: NA; j_gene: TRBJ2-2; len: 13; v_gene: TRBV11-3; abundance: NA; CDR3aa: CASSLEGPGELFF; CDR3nt: TGTGCCAGCAGCTTAGAGGGGCCCGGGGAGCTGTTTTTT
d_gene: TRBD2; j_gene: TRBJ2-5; len: 16; v_gene: TRBV5-1; abundance: NA; CDR3aa: CASSDPGTSGTETQYF; CDR3nt: TGCGCCAGCAGCGATCCCGGGACTAGCGGGACGGAGACCCAGTACTTC
d_gene: NA; j_gene: TRBJ1-6; len: 16; v_gene: TRBV14; abundance: NA; CDR3aa: CASSQDSGTPNSPLHF; CDR3nt: TGTGCCAGCAGCCAAGATTCCGGGACACCCAATTCACCCCTCCACTTT
d_gene: TRBD1; j_gene: TRBJ2-5; len: 13; v_gene: TRBV11-2; abundance: NA; CDR3aa: CASSGDSQETQYF; CDR3nt: TGTGCCAGCAGTGGGGACAGCCAAGAGACCCAGTACTTC